This T cell receptor (beta chain) was sequenced for a study of T cell responses to AZD1222 COVID-19 vaccine. Clones were read by immunoSEQ multiplex PCR, and TCRdb kept only the in-frame ones, dropping some. Among roughly 160,000 clones listed, around nine tenths were seen once. Study results and limitations: With dominance at 160-218 and 743-854, vaccine-associated CD4 TCRs spanned spike. When two AZD1222 doses had been given, Spike-specific TCR breadth and depth rose.

V gave up 6 bases and J gave up 4 bases, with 15 bases separating them. The CDR3 loop spans 14 amino acids. Germline assignment: CDR1 MNHNY and CDR2 SVGAGI (reference sequence). Regarding this clone: Its antigen is as yet unknown.

The sequence was collected from an adult who received the AZD1222 COVID-19 vaccine. The V call is TRBV6-6, the J call TRBJ1-2; unclear D gene. The specimen comprised peripheral blood, sampled 28 days after the second AZD1222 dose. CDR3 DNA: TGTGCCAGCAGCCCTCACTGGGATCCCTATGGCTACACCTTC. It specifies CASSPHWDPYGYTF.